Shown below are 3 T cell receptor beta chains from a single sample sequenced in a study of blood T cell repertoires in COVID-19. Here immunoSEQ multiplex PCR was the method, and the copy in TCRdb shows in-frame clones only, minus some. The table lists 63,000 or so clones, 81% of them singletons, with 9.2% in the top ten. The specimen was peripheral blood. The receptors come from a human donor in a cohort sampled during active COVID-19.

The genes are TRBV7-8 and TRBJ2-7; the D gene is possibly TRBD2 (6 bases). The V gene's germline CDR1 is SGHVS and CDR2 FQNEAQ. This CDR3 comprises 13 residues. Trimming removed 4 bases from V and 5 bases from J, with 12 bases in between. CDR3 region: CASSSRWGDEQYF. Here the CDR3 DNA reads TGTGCCAGCAGCTCCAGGTGGGGGGACGAGCAGTACTTC.

This clone was counted only a few times. The rearrangement joins TRBV3-1 (or the pseudogene TRBV3-2) to TRBJ1-1; 7 bases are shared with TRBD1. V shed 4 bases, J shed 1 base, and the junction held 15 bases outside the gene matches. The CDR3 covers 18 residues. Germline CDR1 is LGHDT and CDR2 is YNNKEL (reference sequence). CDR3 loop: CASSPQGFLGDRNTEAFF. The CDR3, as DNA: TGTGCCAGCAGCCCACAAGGCTTCCTAGGGGACAGGAACACTGAAGCTTTCTTT.

The chain recombines TRBV24-1 with TRBJ2-1, with D maybe TRBD1 (6 bases). Germline CDR1 and CDR2: KGHDR and SFDVKD. Trimming shortened V by 2 bases and J by 0 bases, and 19 bases separated the two germline ends. The CDR3 length is 19 residues. CDR3: CATSDSGTRDYSSYNEQFF. The CDR3 region has the DNA TGTGCCACCAGTGATTCTGGGACAAGGGATTACAGCTCCTACAATGAGCAGTTCTTC.